This T cell receptor (beta chain) was sequenced during a study of blood T cells in healthy people across ages. General study results and limits: Diversity of TCR beta per million T cells declined in a roughly linear way with age.

Primers used in a second PCR of about 6 to 11 cycles were a sample-barcoded 5' primer and a J-beta primer mix. One entry per CDR3 protein results from TCRdb running MiXCR on the 5' RACE reads. The sample includes about 720,000 distinct CDR3 sequences, about 20% of them seen just once. Every donor contributed around 10 milliliters of peripheral blood by blood draw. Total RNA was extracted at no less than 6 micrograms per sample. Trimming took off 1 base at V and 1 base at J, with 6 bases between the two ends. Germline V CDR1 and CDR2: SGHAT, FQNNGV. CDR3 length: 14 amino acids. A remark on this clonotype: The antigen is unknown.

The sequenced material came from blood. The V and J genes are TRBV11-2 and TRBJ2-3; D is undetermined. This clonotype was obtained from a man aged 70-80 years in good health. The CDR3 is CASSLVHGTDTQYF. For the CDR3, the DNA is TGTGCCAGCAGCTTAGTCCACGGCACAGATACGCAGTATTTT.